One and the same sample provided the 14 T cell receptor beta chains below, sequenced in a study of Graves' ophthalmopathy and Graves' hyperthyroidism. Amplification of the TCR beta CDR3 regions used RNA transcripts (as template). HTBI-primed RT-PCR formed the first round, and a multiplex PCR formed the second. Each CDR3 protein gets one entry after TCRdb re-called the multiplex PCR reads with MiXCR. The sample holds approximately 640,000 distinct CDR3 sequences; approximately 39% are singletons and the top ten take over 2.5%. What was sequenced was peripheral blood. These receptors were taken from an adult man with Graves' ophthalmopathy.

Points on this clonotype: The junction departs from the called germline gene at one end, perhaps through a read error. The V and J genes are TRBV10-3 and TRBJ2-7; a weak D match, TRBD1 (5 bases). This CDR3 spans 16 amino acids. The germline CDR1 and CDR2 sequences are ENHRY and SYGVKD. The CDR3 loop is CASSEGAATGSYEQYF. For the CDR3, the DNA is TGTGCCAGCAGTGAAGGGGCAGCGACGGGCTCCTACGAGCAGTACTTC.

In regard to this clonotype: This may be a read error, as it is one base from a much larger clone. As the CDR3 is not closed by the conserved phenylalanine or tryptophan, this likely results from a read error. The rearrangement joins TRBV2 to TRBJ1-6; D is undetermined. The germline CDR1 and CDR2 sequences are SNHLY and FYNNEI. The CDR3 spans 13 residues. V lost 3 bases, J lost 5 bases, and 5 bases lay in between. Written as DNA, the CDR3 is TGTGCCAGCAGTGATAATCATAATTCACCCCTCCACTCT. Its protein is CASSDNHNSPLHS.

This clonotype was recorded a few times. CDR3 in DNA: TGTGCCAGCAGCCCGGACAGGGGGTGGTATGGCTACACCTTC. Residues: CASSPDRGWYGYTF. The V call is TRBV3-1, the J call TRBJ1-2; 10 bases agree with TRBD1. Germline trimming cut 4 bases from V and 5 bases from J; bases unmatched to any gene: 4. The CDR3 runs to 14 residues. Looked up from germline, CDR1 is LGHDT and CDR2 is YNNKEL (reference sequence).

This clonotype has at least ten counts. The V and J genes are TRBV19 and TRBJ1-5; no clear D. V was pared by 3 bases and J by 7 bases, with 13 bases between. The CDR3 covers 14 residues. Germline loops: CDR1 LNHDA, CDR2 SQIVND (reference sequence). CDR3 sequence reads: CASSIPSGAQPQHF. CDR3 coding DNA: TGTGCCAGTAGTATCCCCTCAGGCGCGCAGCCCCAGCATTTT.

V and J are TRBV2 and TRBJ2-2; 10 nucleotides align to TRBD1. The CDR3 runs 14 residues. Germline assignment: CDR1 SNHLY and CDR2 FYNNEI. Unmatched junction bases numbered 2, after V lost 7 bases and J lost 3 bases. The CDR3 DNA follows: TGTGCCAGCACCGGGACAGGGGACACCGGGGAGCTGTTTTTT. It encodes CASTGTGDTGELFF.

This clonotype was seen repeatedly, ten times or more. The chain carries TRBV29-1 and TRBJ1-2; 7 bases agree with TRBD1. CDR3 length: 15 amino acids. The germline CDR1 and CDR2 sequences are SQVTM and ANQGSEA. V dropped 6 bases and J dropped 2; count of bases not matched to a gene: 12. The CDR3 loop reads CSVRQGFGSNYGYTF. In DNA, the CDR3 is TGCAGCGTGAGACAGGGTTTTGGGTCCAACTATGGCTACACCTTC.

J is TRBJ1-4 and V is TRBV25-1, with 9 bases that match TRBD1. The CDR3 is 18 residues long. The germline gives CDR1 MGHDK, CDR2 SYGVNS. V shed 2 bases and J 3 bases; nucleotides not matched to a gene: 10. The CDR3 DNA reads TGTGCCAGCAGTGAACGGGGGACAGGGAGTCGTTCTAATGAAAAACTGTTTTTT. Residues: CASSERGTGSRSNEKLFF. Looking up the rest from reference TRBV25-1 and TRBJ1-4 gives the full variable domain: EADIYQTPRYLVIGTGKKITLECSQTMGHDKMYWYQQDPGMELHLIHYSYGVNSTEKGDLSSESTVSRIRTEHFPLTLESARPSHTSQYLCASSERGTGSRSNEKLFFGSGTQLSVL.

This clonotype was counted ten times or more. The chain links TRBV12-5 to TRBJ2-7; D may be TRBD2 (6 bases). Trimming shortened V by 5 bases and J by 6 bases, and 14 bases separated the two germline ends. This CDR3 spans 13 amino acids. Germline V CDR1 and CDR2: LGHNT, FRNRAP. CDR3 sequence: CASGPQGLPEQYF. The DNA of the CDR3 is TGTGCTAGTGGTCCCCAAGGACTACCCGAGCAGTACTTC.

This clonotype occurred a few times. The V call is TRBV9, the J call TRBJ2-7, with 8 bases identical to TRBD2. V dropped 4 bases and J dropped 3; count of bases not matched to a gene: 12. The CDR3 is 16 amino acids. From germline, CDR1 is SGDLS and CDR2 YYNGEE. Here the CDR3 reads CASSQDSGTRGYEQYF. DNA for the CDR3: TGTGCCAGCAGCCAAGATAGCGGGACTAGGGGCTACGAGCAGTACTTC.

The chain's CDR3 is CASANSTKQGSGSNQPQHF. The CDR3 region has the DNA TGTGCTAGTGCTAACTCGACCAAGCAGGGGTCGGGCAGCAATCAGCCCCAGCATTTT. The chain is built from TRBV12-3 or TRBV12-4 and TRBJ1-5; possibly TRBD1 for D (6 bases). The CDR3 spans 19 residues.

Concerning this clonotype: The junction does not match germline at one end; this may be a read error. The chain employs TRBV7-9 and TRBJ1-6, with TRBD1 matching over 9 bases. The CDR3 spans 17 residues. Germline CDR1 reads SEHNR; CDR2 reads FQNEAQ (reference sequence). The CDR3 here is CASSLRTGDRANSPLHF. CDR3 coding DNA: TGCGCCAGCAGCCTCAGGACCGGGGACAGGGCGAATTCACCCCTCCACTTT.

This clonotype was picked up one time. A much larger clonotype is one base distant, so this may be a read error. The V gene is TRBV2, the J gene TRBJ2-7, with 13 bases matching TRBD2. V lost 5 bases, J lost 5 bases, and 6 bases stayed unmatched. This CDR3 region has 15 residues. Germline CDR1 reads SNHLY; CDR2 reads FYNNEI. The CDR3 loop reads CASSWTSGSGNEQYF. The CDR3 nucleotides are TGTGCCAGCAGTTGGACTAGCGGGAGTGGAAACGAGCAGTACTTC.

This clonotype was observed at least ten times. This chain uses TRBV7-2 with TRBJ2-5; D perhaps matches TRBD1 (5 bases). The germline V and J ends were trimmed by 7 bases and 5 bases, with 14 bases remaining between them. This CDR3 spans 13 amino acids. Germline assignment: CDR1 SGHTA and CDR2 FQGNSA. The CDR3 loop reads CASTWGGGETQYF. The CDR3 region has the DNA TGTGCCAGCACCTGGGGCGGTGGGGAGACCCAGTACTTC.

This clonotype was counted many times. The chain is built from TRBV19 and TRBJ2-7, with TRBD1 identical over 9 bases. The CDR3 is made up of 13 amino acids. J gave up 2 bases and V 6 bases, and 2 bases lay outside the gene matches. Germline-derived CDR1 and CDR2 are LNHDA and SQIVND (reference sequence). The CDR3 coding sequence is TGTGCCAGTAGAGACAGGGGGACCTACGAGCAGTACTTC. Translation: CASRDRGTYEQYF.